This is a list of T cell receptor beta chains from one sample in a study of cytomegalovirus exposure and HLA in healthy donors. Sequenced by immunoSEQ multiplex PCR; TCRdb stores in-frame clones only, minus some. The sample comprises some 340,000 clones, about 85% of which are singletons, and roughly 1.2% rests with the top ten. The sequenced sample was PBMCs. Source of these receptors: a woman aged 25 to 39 in good health and CMV-seropositive. CDR3s include the opening cysteine and the closing phenylalanine or tryptophan. A D gene is named only where the DNA matches it firmly. Size is omitted from some rows. Given values are once, few, many or a class for expanded clones.

j_call | v_call | d_call | clone_size | cdr3_aa | cdr3_nt
TRBJ2-7 | TRBV10-3 | NA | NA | CAISESLSYEQYF | TGTGCCATCAGTGAGTCGCTGTCCTACGAGCAGTACTTC
TRBJ1-1 | TRBV7-9 | NA | NA | CASSVQGTGGGAFF | TGTGCCAGCAGCGTACAGGGTACGGGCGGCGGAGCTTTCTTT
TRBJ1-1 | TRBV10-3 | TRBD1 | once | CATWTGRTEAFF | TGTGCCACCTGGACAGGACGGACTGAAGCTTTCTTT
TRBJ2-3 | TRBV4-3 | NA | NA | CASSPGLLTDTQYF | TGCGCCAGCAGCCCGGGACTCCTGACAGATACGCAGTATTTT
TRBJ2-2 | TRBV6-6 | NA | NA | CASKEINTGELFF | TGTGCCAGCAAAGAAATTAACACCGGGGAGCTGTTTTTT
TRBJ2-3 | TRBV9 | TRBD2 | NA | CASSPTSLDTDTQYF | TGTGCCAGCAGCCCGACTAGCCTAGACACAGATACGCAGTATTTT
TRBJ2-7 | TRBV4-2 | TRBD1 | NA | CASSQEELQGSYEQYF | TGTGCCAGCAGCCAAGAGGAACTACAGGGGTCCTACGAGCAGTACTTC
TRBJ2-2 | TRBV27 | NA | NA | CASSFNSGARGVPGELFF | TGTGCCAGCAGTTTCAATTCAGGGGCCAGGGGAGTACCCGGGGAGCTGTTTTTT
TRBJ2-2 | TRBV6-5 | NA | NA | CASSYPSSVELFF | TGTGCCAGCAGTTACCCCTCTAGCGTCGAGCTGTTTTTT
TRBJ2-1 | TRBV27 | TRBD2 | NA | CASSPGLAGGGGSYNEQFF | TGTGCCAGCAGTCCGGGACTAGCGGGAGGGGGGGGTTCCTACAATGAGCAGTTCTTC
TRBJ2-7 | TRBV27 | TRBD2 | once | CASSNGWGLAGSRRSEQYF | TGTGCCAGCAGTAACGGGTGGGGACTAGCGGGCTCCAGGCGGTCCGAGCAGTACTTC
TRBJ2-7 | TRBV4-3 | NA | few | CASSQGSGEQYF | TGCGCCAGCAGCCAAGGGTCAGGCGAGCAGTACTTC
TRBJ1-4 | TRBV11-3 | NA | NA | CVGKGWQPLFF | TGTGTCGGGAAGGGATGGCAGCCTCTGTTTTTT
TRBJ2-1 | TRBV7-6 | TRBD2 | NA | CASSLAAGTSSYNEQFF | TGTGCCAGCAGCTTAGCGGCGGGGACTAGCTCCTACAATGAGCAGTTCTTC
TRBJ1-5 | TRBV29-1 | TRBD1 | once | CSTKDRNQPQHF | TGCAGCACTAAGGACAGGAATCAGCCCCAGCATTTT
TRBJ1-1 | TRBV7-6 | NA | NA | CASSSRERAEAFF | TGTGCCAGCAGCTCCAGGGAACGCGCTGAAGCTTTCTTT
TRBJ2-1 | TRBV11-2 | NA | NA | CASSLDFGQSSYNEQFF | TGTGCCAGCAGCTTAGATTTCGGACAAAGCTCCTACAATGAGCAGTTCTTC
TRBJ1-5 | TRBV27 | TRBD1 | NA | CASGTIQGAGQPQHF | TGTGCCAGCGGAACAATACAGGGGGCCGGTCAGCCCCAGCATTTT
TRBJ2-3 | TRBV5-6 | NA | NA | CASSSLSTDSTDTQYF | TGTGCCAGCAGCTCCCTTTCGACAGATTCCACAGATACGCAGTATTTT
TRBJ1-6 | TRBV30 | NA | NA | CAWGPLIGYNSPLHF | TGTGCCTGGGGCCCCCTGATCGGGTATAATTCACCCCTCCACTTT
TRBJ2-5 | TRBV4-3 | TRBD2 | NA | CASSQELAGETQYF | TGCGCCAGCAGCCAAGAACTAGCGGGAGAGACCCAGTACTTC
TRBJ2-7 | TRBV30 | NA | NA | CAWSPRDLNYEQYF | TGTGCCTGGAGTCCAAGGGACCTTAATTACGAGCAGTACTTC
TRBJ2-3 | TRBV5-1 | TRBD2 | NA | CASSLGPSGGTNTQYF | TGCGCCAGCAGCTTGGGTCCCAGCGGGGGAACCAATACGCAGTATTTT
TRBJ1-1 | TRBV19 | TRBD1 | NA | CATRQGSTEAFF | TGTGCCACAAGACAGGGGAGCACTGAAGCTTTCTTT
TRBJ2-1 | TRBV15 | NA | once | CATTLGIGSSYNEQFF | TGTGCCACCACCCTTGGAATAGGAAGCTCCTACAATGAGCAGTTCTTC
TRBJ2-7 | TRBV5-1 | TRBD1 | NA | CASSWGQGPYEQYF | TGCGCCAGCAGCTGGGGACAGGGCCCCTACGAGCAGTACTTC
TRBJ2-2 | TRBV4-3 | TRBD1 | NA | CASSQDGRGLTGELFF | TGCGCCAGCAGCCAAGACGGCAGGGGGCTCACCGGGGAGCTGTTTTTT
TRBJ2-7 | TRBV5-1 | TRBD1 | NA | CASSVEQGGDEQYF | TGCGCCAGCAGCGTTGAACAGGGGGGCGACGAGCAGTACTTC
TRBJ2-3 | TRBV6-5 | TRBD2 | NA | CATGSGGNTDTQYF | TGTGCCACAGGTAGCGGGGGCAACACAGATACGCAGTATTTT
TRBJ1-5 | TRBV25-1 | NA | NA | CASRLDGSNQPQHF | TGTGCCAGCAGGTTGGACGGGAGCAATCAGCCCCAGCATTTT
TRBJ2-7 | TRBV30 | NA | NA | CAWSIGNEQYF | TGTGCCTGGAGCATAGGGAACGAGCAGTACTTC
TRBJ1-1 | TRBV4-2 | NA | few | CASSQDGRGTEAFF | TGTGCCAGCAGCCAAGACGGCAGGGGCACTGAAGCTTTCTTT
TRBJ2-7 | TRBV29-1 | TRBD1 | NA | CSVEIGTGGHEQYF | TGCAGCGTTGAAATTGGGACAGGGGGCCACGAGCAGTACTTC
TRBJ2-3 | TRBV18 | TRBD1 | NA | CASSPTGGRSTDTQYF | TGTGCCAGCTCACCGACAGGGGGCCGAAGCACAGATACGCAGTATTTT
TRBJ1-5 | TRBV18 | NA | once | CASAKATPHSNQPQHF | TGTGCCAGCGCAAAAGCAACACCCCACAGCAATCAGCCCCAGCATTTT
TRBJ2-7 | TRBV15 | TRBD1 | once | CATSTGTGGPYEQYF | TGTGCCACCAGCACCGGGACAGGGGGCCCCTACGAGCAGTACTTC
TRBJ2-1 | TRBV6-5 | NA | NA | CASSYEGDYNEQFF | TGTGCCAGCAGTTACGAGGGCGACTACAATGAGCAGTTCTTC
TRBJ2-7 | TRBV7-3 | NA | NA | CASSLNLAGDEQYF | TGTGCCAGCAGCTTAAACCTCGCAGGGGACGAGCAGTACTTC
TRBJ2-3 | TRBV29-1 | TRBD2 | NA | CSVDTSGRGADTQYF | TGCAGCGTTGATACTAGCGGGAGGGGTGCAGATACGCAGTATTTT
TRBJ2-5 | TRBV18 | NA | NA | CASSPLLAKETQYF | TGTGCCAGCTCACCATTGCTAGCGAAAGAGACCCAGTACTTC
TRBJ2-3 | TRBV9 | NA | NA | CASAAGWTDTQYF | TGTGCCAGCGCCGCGGGGTGGACAGATACGCAGTATTTT
TRBJ1-1 | TRBV7-9 | NA | NA | CASSIQQGSHEAFF | TGTGCCAGCAGCATTCAACAGGGCTCCCATGAAGCTTTCTTT
TRBJ2-2 | TRBV5-1 | NA | NA | CASSLVSSPNTGELFF | TGCGCCAGCAGCTTGGTTTCCAGCCCGAACACCGGGGAGCTGTTTTTT
TRBJ2-3 | TRBV10-3 | NA | NA | CAIKSELWAPDTQYF | TGTGCCATCAAGTCCGAGCTGTGGGCCCCAGATACGCAGTATTTT
TRBJ2-2 | TRBV5-1 | NA | NA | CASSLQTGLTTGELFF | TGCGCCAGCAGCCTACAGACAGGCCTCACCACCGGGGAGCTGTTTTTT
TRBJ1-1 | TRBV6-1 | NA | NA | CASSEHQTMNTEAFF | TGTGCCAGCAGTGAACACCAGACCATGAACACTGAAGCTTTCTTT
TRBJ1-5 | TRBV30 | NA | NA | CAWSQRGLQPQHF | TGTGCCTGGAGCCAGCGGGGGCTTCAGCCCCAGCATTTT
TRBJ2-7 | TRBV4-1 | TRBD2 | NA | CASSHPLQTSGRTYEQYF | TGCGCCAGCAGCCACCCTCTCCAGACTAGCGGGAGGACCTACGAGCAGTACTTC